These 13 T cell receptor beta chains originate from one sample sequenced in a study of T cells after yellow fever vaccination (dated by TCRdb to between 2018 and 2021). The library relied on 5' RACE. These reads were obtained on an Illumina HiSeq 2500. TCRdb cleaned the public reads at Q25 with fastp, built clones with MiXCR and kept in-frame beta chains. Rows with one shared CDR3 protein collapse into an entry with the most common genes and DNA. Counted in this sample were around 340,000 distinct CDR3 sequences; roughly 9.4% of them appeared once. Together, the top ten hold about a sixth of the sample. Taken with the paper, the label for treatment or condition translates to: live attenuated yellow fever vaccine strain. Sequencing used PBMCs, obtained on the day of the first yellow fever vaccination. All receptors come from a man aged 18 to 30 who received the YFV17D yellow fever vaccine.

The chain carries TRBV20-1 and TRBJ2-1; possibly TRBD2 for D (5 bases). The CDR3 is made up of 14 amino acids. Trimming pared 3 bases from V and 9 bases from J, leaving 18 bases between. Germline V lookup: CDR1 DFQATT, CDR2 SNEGSKA (reference sequence). This chain's CDR3 is CSARSSSTVGEQFF. The CDR3, as DNA: TGCAGTGCTAGGTCTAGCAGCACCGTGGGTGAGCAGTTCTTC.

This clonotype was seen a few times. This chain links TRBV13 with TRBJ2-7, with D unresolved. Germline loops: CDR1 PRHDT, CDR2 FYEKMQ (reference sequence). V lost 5 bases and J 1 base, leaving 15 bases between the germline ends. This CDR3 is 15 amino acids long. The CDR3 nucleotides are TGTGCCAGCAGCCTTTTCAACGATATTTCCTACGAGCAGTACTTC. This translates into CASSLFNDISYEQYF. Looking up the rest from reference TRBV13 and TRBJ2-7 gives the full variable domain: AAGVIQSPRHLIKEKRETATLKCYPIPRHDTVYWYQQGPGQDPQFLISFYEKMQSDKGSIPDRFSAQQFSDYHSELNMSSLELGDSALYFCASSLFNDISYEQYFGPGTRLTVT.

This clonotype was seen repeatedly, ten times or more. The chain recombines TRBV5-1 with TRBJ2-5; the D is unclear. Trimming took 1 base from V and 1 from J, leaving 5 bases between them. Looked up from germline, CDR1 is SGHRS and CDR2 is YFSETQ. The CDR3 has 13 amino acids. The CDR3 sequence is CASSLRLQETQYF. In nucleotides, the CDR3 is TGCGCCAGCAGCTTGCGGCTCCAAGAGACCCAGTACTTC.

This clonotype has more than one count but fewer than ten. The chain joins TRBV10-1 to TRBJ2-1, with 10 nucleotides matching TRBD2. CDR1 and CDR2 (germline): WNHNN, SYGVQD (reference sequence). CDR3 length equals 15 residues. Trimming took 3 bases from V and 6 from J; bases not matched to a gene: 5. The CDR3 region has the DNA TGCGCCAGCAGTGAAAGGCTAGCGGGGGCCAATGAGCAGTTCTTC. This encodes CASSERLAGANEQFF.

There are many counts of this clonotype. The J gene is TRBJ2-1, the V gene TRBV5-5; possible D gene TRBD2, 6 bases. Looked up from germline, CDR1 is SGHKS and CDR2 is YYEKEE (reference sequence). CDR3 length: 15 residues. The V end lost 1 base, the J end lost 0 bases, and 8 bases lay between the germline ends. In DNA form, the CDR3 reads TGTGCCAGCAGCTTGAGGGGACTCTCCTACAATGAGCAGTTCTTC. This sequence encodes CASSLRGLSYNEQFF.

The chain combines TRBV7-9 with TRBJ2-1, with TRBD1 matching 7 bases. The CDR3 is 16 residues long. V shed 1 base and J 0 bases; nucleotides not matched to a gene: 3. Germline V lookup: CDR1 SEHNR, CDR2 FQNEAQ (reference sequence). The chain's CDR3 is CASSLESGGSYNEQFF. In nucleotides, the CDR3 is TGTGCCAGCAGCTTAGAATCAGGGGGCTCCTACAATGAGCAGTTCTTC.

In its sample, this clonotype was seen a few times. The rearrangement uses TRBV3-1 and TRBJ2-7; TRBD2 matches 9 bases. Germline-derived CDR1 and CDR2 are LGHDT and YNNKEL (reference sequence). The V and J ends lost 4 bases and 5 bases, in that order; junction bases with no gene match: 12. The CDR3 is made up of 16 amino acids. This CDR3 is CASSPRLSGGIHEQYV. The CDR3 region has the DNA TGTGCCAGCAGCCCCCGCCTGAGCGGGGGGATCCACGAGCAGTACGTC.

The table lists this clonotype with a few counts. V usage is TRBV20-1 and J usage is TRBJ1-2; D may be TRBD1 (5 bases). CDR3 length: 12 residues. Germline-derived CDR1 and CDR2 are DFQATT and SNEGSKA (reference sequence). The ends were cut back, 4 bases at V and 6 bases at J, with 12 bases in the middle. The CDR3 region has the DNA TGCAGTGCTATAAGGTCGGGGGATGGCTACACCTTC. It codes for CSAIRSGDGYTF.

This clonotype was recorded many times. CDR3 loop: CASSPHDGEGQETQYF. CDR3 bases: TGTGCCAGCTCACCACACGACGGGGAGGGGCAAGAGACCCAGTACTTC. This chain joins TRBV18 and TRBJ2-5, with 7 bases matching TRBD2. J gave up 2 bases and V 1 base, and 7 bases lay outside the gene matches. From germline, CDR1 is KGHSH and CDR2 LQKENI. The CDR3 is 16 residues long.

V is TRBV14 and J is TRBJ2-3, with D maybe TRBD1 (6 bases). V gave up 2 bases and J gave up 1 base, with 10 bases separating them. Germline V CDR1 and CDR2: SGHDN, FVKESK. CDR3 size: 15 residues. The CDR3 is CASSQFRGRTDTQYF. CDR3 sequence (DNA): TGTGCCAGCAGCCAATTCAGGGGACGCACAGATACGCAGTATTTT. The full variable domain, completed using reference TRBV14 and TRBJ2-3, is EAGVTQFPSHSVIEKGQTVTLRCDPISGHDNLYWYRRVMGKEIKFLLHFVKESKQDESGMPNNRFLAERTGGTYSTLKVQPAELEDSGVYFCASSQFRGRTDTQYFGPGTRLTVL.

The gene calls are TRBV28 and TRBJ1-2; D is possibly TRBD1 (6 bases). The V and J ends lost 1 base and 8 bases respectively, with 11 bases between them. The CDR3 runs 13 residues. Germline V gives CDR1 MDHEN, CDR2 SYDVKM. CDR3 DNA: TGTGCCAGCAGTTTATTTGGGGGCCTGGGCTACACCTTC. Translation: CASSLFGGLGYTF.

The sample holds a few counts of this clonotype. The chain has TRBV2 and TRBJ2-1; maybe TRBD2 (6 bases). In germline, CDR1 is SNHLY, CDR2 FYNNEI. The CDR3 consists of 16 residues. Trimming left V 6 bases short and J 0 bases short, with 15 bases between. The CDR3 here is CASRGLGGSSYNEQFF. CDR3 nucleotides: TGTGCCAGCAGGGGTCTCGGGGGAAGCTCCTACAATGAGCAGTTCTTC.

This CDR3 reads CASRVGGTAISTQYF. As DNA, the CDR3 is TGTGCCAGCAGGGTCGGGGGGACCGCCATATCCACCCAGTACTTC. This chain joins TRBV2 and TRBJ2-5; 7 bases fit TRBD2. CDR3 length equals 15 residues. CDR1 and CDR2 from the germline V gene are SNHLY and FYNNEI. Trimming removed 6 bases from V and 8 bases from J; junction bases left unmatched: 15.